These T cell receptor beta chains were read from a single sample in a study of T cell responses to AZD1222 COVID-19 vaccine. Here immunoSEQ multiplex PCR was the method, and the copy in TCRdb shows in-frame clones only, minus some. This sample yields roughly 110,000 clones, of which 75% to 90% are seen a single time; around 4.4% belongs to the top ten. Here the sequenced sample was peripheral blood, taken on day 0 of AZD1222 vaccination. These receptors all stem from an adult in good health. CDR3s include the opening cysteine and the closing phenylalanine or tryptophan. Fields, in order: D gene, V gene, clone size, J gene, CDR3 DNA, CDR3 protein. The D gene is left open where the match is weak. Only part of the rows carry a size: once, few, many, or a class if the clone is expanded.

TRBD2	TRBV7-2	.	TRBJ2-2	TGTGCCAGCAGCCCTTTGGGGCGGGAGACGTCCCGGACCGGGGAGCTGTTTTTT	CASSPLGRETSRTGELFF
.	TRBV6-1	.	TRBJ1-5	TGTGCCAGCAGTGAAGCGGATAGCAATCAGCCCCAGCATTTT	CASSEADSNQPQHF
TRBD1	TRBV3-1/TRBV3-2	.	TRBJ2-7	TGTGCCAGCAGCCAACTTCCGGGACAGGGGATCTACGAGCAGTACTTC	CASSQLPGQGIYEQYF
.	TRBV13	.	TRBJ2-3	TGTGCCAGCAGCCAGTTACAGCCTCTAGAGGATACGCAGTATTTT	CASSQLQPLEDTQYF
.	TRBV19	.	TRBJ2-1	TGTGCCAGTAGATCACTACAGAACAATGAGCAGTTCTTC	CASRSLQNNEQFF
.	TRBV7-2	few	TRBJ2-3	TGTGCCAGCAAAATAGCCGGCACAGATACGCAGTATTTT	CASKIAGTDTQYF
TRBD1	TRBV18	once	TRBJ1-4	TGTGCCAGCTCACCAGGGACAGGGACTGAAAAACTGTTTTTT	CASSPGTGTEKLFF
.	TRBV9	once	TRBJ2-7	TGTGCCAGCAGCGTTGCCCCACAGAGCTCCTACGAGCAGTACTTC	CASSVAPQSSYEQYF
.	TRBV27	.	TRBJ2-7	TGTGCCAGCAGTTTACGAGGGGAGGTTACCTACGAGCAGTACTTC	CASSLRGEVTYEQYF
.	TRBV27	.	TRBJ1-6	TGTGCCAGCAGATTATATTCGTTAATGAGTTATAATTCACCCCTCCACTTT	CASRLYSLMSYNSPLHF
.	TRBV7-2	.	TRBJ2-6	TGTGCCAGCAGCTCCCTGGCTGGGGCCAACGTCCTGACTTTC	CASSSLAGANVLTF
TRBD1	TRBV4-2	.	TRBJ2-1	TGTGCCAGCAGCCAAGATAAGGACAGGGGCCACAATGAGCAGTTCTTC	CASSQDKDRGHNEQFF
.	TRBV20-1	.	TRBJ1-1	TGCAGTGCTATACGCAGGGAAGCTTTCTTT	CSAIRREAFF
TRBD1	TRBV9	.	TRBJ1-1	TGTGCCAGCAGCGTACCCGAGACAGGGGGGGGTACTGAAGCTTTCTTT	CASSVPETGGGTEAFF
TRBD1	TRBV9	.	TRBJ1-2	TGTGCCAGCAGCGCCACTCCCGGGACAGGGGGCGGGGGCTACACCTTC	CASSATPGTGGGGYTF
.	TRBV7-2	.	TRBJ1-6	TGTGCCAGCAGCTGGGCCATAAATAATTCACCCCTCCACTTT	CASSWAINNSPLHF
TRBD2	TRBV6-5	.	TRBJ2-7	TGTGCCAGCAGACGCCAGCGGGAGGCCTACGAGCAGTACTTC	CASRRQREAYEQYF
TRBD1	TRBV11-2	.	TRBJ2-2	TGTGCCAGCAGCTTAACACAGGGGGCACCCGGGGAGCTGTTTTTT	CASSLTQGAPGELFF
.	TRBV28	once	TRBJ2-3	TGTGCCAGCAGTCCCCCGGGTCCATCTACAGATACGCAGTATTTT	CASSPPGPSTDTQYF
.	TRBV3-1/TRBV3-2	.	TRBJ2-7	TGTGCCAGCAGCCAGACTTCCCGGAGCTCCTACGAGCAGTACTTC	CASSQTSRSSYEQYF
TRBD1	TRBV7-2	.	TRBJ1-2	TGTGCCAGCAGCTTATCCAGCACAGGGGGCGGTCGGAACACCTTC	CASSLSSTGGGRNTF
TRBD2	TRBV18	.	TRBJ2-4	TGTGCCAGCTCACCTCCGGGACTAGCGGGGTTACTAGCCAAAAACATTCAGTACTTC	CASSPPGLAGLLAKNIQYF
.	TRBV28	.	TRBJ1-3	TGTGCCAGCAGAGATCGGGTACCCGGAAACACCATATATTTT	CASRDRVPGNTIYF
.	TRBV7-2	.	TRBJ1-5	TGTGCCAGCAGCTTATCGGGGGCAGCCAATCAGCCCCAGCATTTT	CASSLSGAANQPQHF
.	TRBV5-1	.	TRBJ2-1	TGCGCCAGCAGCTTGAGGGACTCGATCCAGGGCAATGAGCAGTTCTTC	CASSLRDSIQGNEQFF